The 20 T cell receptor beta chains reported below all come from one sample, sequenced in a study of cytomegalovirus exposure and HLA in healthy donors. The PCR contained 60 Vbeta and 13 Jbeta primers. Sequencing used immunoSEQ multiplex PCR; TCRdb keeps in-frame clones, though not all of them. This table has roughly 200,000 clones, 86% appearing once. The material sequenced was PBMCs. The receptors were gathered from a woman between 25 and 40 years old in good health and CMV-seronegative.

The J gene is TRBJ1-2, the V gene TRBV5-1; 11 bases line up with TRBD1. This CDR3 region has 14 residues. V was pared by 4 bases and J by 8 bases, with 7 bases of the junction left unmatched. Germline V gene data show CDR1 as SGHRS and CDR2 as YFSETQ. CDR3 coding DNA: TGCGCCAGCAGCCTCGGACAGGGGGCAAGCGGCTACACCTTC. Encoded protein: CASSLGQGASGYTF.

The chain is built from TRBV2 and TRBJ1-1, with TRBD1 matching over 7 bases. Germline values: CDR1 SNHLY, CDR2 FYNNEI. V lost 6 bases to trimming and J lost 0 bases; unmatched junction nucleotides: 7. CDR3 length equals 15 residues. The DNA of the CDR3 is TGTGCCAGCAGGGCGGGACAGATCATGAACACTGAAGCTTTCTTT. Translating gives CASRAGQIMNTEAFF. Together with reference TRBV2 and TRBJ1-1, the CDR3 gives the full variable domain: EPEVTQTPSHQVTQMGQEVILRCVPISNHLYFYWYRQILGQKVEFLVSFYNNEISEKSEIFDDQFSVERPDGSNFTLKIRSTKLEDSAMYFCASRAGQIMNTEAFFGQGTRLTVV.

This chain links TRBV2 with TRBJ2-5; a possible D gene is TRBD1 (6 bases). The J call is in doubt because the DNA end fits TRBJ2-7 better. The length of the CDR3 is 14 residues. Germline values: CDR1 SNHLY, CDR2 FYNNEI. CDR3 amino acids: CASSDSGAPLEQYF. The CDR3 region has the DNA TGTGCCAGCAGTGATTCAGGGGCTCCTCTCGAGCAGTACTTC.

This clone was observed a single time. CDR3 sequence reads: CASSYRGHEQYF. As DNA, the CDR3 is TGTGCCAGCAGTTACAGGGGACACGAGCAGTACTTC. The rearrangement links TRBV7-9 to TRBJ2-7, with 7 bases aligning to TRBD1. V lost 6 bases and J lost 5; bases outside the gene matches: 4. The CDR3 has 12 amino acids. Looked up from germline, CDR1 is SEHNR and CDR2 is FQNEAQ (reference sequence).

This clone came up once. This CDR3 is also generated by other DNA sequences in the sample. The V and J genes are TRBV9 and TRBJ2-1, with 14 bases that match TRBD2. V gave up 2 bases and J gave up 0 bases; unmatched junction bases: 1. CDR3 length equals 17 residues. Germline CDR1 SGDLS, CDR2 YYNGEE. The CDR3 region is CASSVGTSGSSYNEQFF. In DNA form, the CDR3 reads TGTGCCAGCAGCGTCGGGACTAGCGGGAGCTCCTACAATGAGCAGTTCTTC. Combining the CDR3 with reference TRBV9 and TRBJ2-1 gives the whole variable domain DSGVTQTPKHLITATGQRVTLRCSPRSGDLSVYWYQQSLDQGLQFLIQYYNGEERAKGNILERFSAQQFPDLHSELNLSSLELGDSALYFCASSVGTSGSSYNEQFFGPGTRLTVL.

The CDR3 DNA follows: TGTGCCAGCTCACCACCTTCCGCCCAGGCCCTTCTCATGAACACTGAAGCTTTCTTT. Protein product: CASSPPSAQALLMNTEAFF. The chain carries TRBV18 and TRBJ1-1; D not resolved. The CDR3 runs to 19 residues. The germline CDR1 and CDR2 sequences are KGHSH and LQKENI. V was clipped by 0 bases and J by 0 bases, with 20 bases between them.

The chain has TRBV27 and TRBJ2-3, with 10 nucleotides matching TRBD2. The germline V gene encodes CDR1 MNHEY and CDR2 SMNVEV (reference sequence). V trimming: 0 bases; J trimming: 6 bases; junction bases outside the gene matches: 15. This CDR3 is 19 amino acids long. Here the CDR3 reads CASSLSGIGSGGARDTQYF. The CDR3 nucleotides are TGTGCCAGCAGTTTATCGGGAATTGGGAGCGGGGGGGCTAGGGATACGCAGTATTTT.

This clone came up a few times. CDR3 sequence reads: CASSSLGGTEAFF. The CDR3 DNA reads TGTGCCAGCAGCTCATTGGGGGGGACTGAAGCTTTCTTT. The rearrangement uses TRBV7-3 and TRBJ1-1; the D gene is possibly TRBD1 (5 bases). Trimming removed 4 bases at V and 5 bases at J, with 11 bases between. CDR1 is SGHTA and CDR2 is FQGTGA in the germline V gene. CDR3 length: 13 residues.

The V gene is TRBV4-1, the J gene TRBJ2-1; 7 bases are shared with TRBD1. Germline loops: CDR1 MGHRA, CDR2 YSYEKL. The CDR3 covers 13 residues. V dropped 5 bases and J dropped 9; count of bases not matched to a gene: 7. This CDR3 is CASSGPGDSEQFF. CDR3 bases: TGCGCCAGCAGCGGACCTGGGGACAGTGAGCAGTTCTTC.

The CDR3 sequence is CASSDSGTRDTQYF. CDR3 in DNA: TGTGCCAGCAGTGACAGCGGGACCCGGGATACGCAGTATTTT. The gene calls are TRBV6-6 and TRBJ2-3; 7 bases line up with TRBD2. V lost 5 bases to trimming and J lost 6 bases; unmatched junction nucleotides: 8. The germline gives CDR1 MNHNY, CDR2 SVGAGI (reference sequence). The CDR3 is 14 amino acids.

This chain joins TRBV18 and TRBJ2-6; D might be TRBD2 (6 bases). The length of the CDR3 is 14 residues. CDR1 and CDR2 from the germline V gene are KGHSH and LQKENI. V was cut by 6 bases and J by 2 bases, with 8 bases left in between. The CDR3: CASSGSTGANVLTF. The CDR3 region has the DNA TGTGCCAGCTCCGGGAGTACTGGGGCCAACGTCCTGACTTTC.

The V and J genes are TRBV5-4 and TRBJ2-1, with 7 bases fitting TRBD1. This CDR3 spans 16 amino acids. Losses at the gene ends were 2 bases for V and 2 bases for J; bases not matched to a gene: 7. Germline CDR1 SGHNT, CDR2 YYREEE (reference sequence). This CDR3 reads CASSFGTGTAYNEQFF. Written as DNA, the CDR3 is TGTGCCAGCAGCTTTGGAACCGGGACAGCCTACAATGAGCAGTTCTTC.

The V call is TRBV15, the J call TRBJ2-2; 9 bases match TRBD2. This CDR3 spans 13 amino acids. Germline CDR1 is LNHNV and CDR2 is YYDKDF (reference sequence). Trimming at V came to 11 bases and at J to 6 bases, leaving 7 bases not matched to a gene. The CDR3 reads CAGGLAGSGELFF. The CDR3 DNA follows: TGTGCCGGGGGACTAGCTGGGTCCGGGGAGCTGTTTTTT.

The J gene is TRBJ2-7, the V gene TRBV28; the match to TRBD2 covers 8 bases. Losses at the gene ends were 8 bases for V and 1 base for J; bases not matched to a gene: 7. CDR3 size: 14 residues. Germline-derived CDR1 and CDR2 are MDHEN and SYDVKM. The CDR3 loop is CASLRREGSYEQYF. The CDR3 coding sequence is TGTGCCAGCCTAAGACGGGAGGGTTCCTACGAGCAGTACTTC.

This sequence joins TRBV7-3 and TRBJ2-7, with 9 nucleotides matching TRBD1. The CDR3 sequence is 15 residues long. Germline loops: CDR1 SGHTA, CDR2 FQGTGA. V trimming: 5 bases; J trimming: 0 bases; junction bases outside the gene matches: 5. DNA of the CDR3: TGTGCCAGCAGCAAAGGACAGGGGCTCTCCTACGAGCAGTACTTC. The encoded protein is CASSKGQGLSYEQYF.

Written as DNA, the CDR3 is TGTGCCAGCAGCTTAGTAGGGACTAGTGGGTACAATGAGCAGTTCTTC. Translating it yields CASSLVGTSGYNEQFF. The rearrangement links TRBV7-8 to TRBJ2-1, with 8 bases lining up with TRBD2. From germline, CDR1 is SGHVS and CDR2 FQNEAQ. V was pared by 1 base and J by 4 bases, with 6 bases of the junction left unmatched. The CDR3 loop spans 16 amino acids. The full variable domain, in which reference TRBV7-8 and TRBJ2-1 provide the parts outside the CDR3, is GAGVSQSPRYKVAKRGQDVALRCDPISGHVSLFWYQQALGQGPEFLTYFQNEAQLDKSGLPSDRFFAERPEGSVSTLKIQRTQQEDSAVYLCASSLVGTSGYNEQFFGPGTRLTVL.

The CDR3 loop reads CASSLKEDGTEAFF. The DNA for the CDR3 is TGTGCCAGCAGCTTAAAGGAGGATGGTACTGAAGCTTTCTTT. This chain connects TRBV7-8 to TRBJ1-1; D is unclear. The CDR3 contains 14 residues. The germline V gene has CDR1 SGHVS and CDR2 FQNEAQ. V was shortened by 2 bases and J by 5 bases, with 12 bases between the two germline ends.

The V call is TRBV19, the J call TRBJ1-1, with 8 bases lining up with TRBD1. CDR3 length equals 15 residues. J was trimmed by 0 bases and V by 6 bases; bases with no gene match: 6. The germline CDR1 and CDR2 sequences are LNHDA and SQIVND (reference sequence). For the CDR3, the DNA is TGTGCCAGTAGGGGACAGGCGACGCTGAACACTGAAGCTTTCTTT. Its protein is CASRGQATLNTEAFF. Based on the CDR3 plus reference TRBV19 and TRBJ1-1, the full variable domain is DGGITQSPKYLFRKEGQNVTLSCEQNLNHDAMYWYRQDPGQGLRLIYYSQIVNDFQKGDIAEGYSVSREKKESFPLTVTSAQKNPTAFYLCASRGQATLNTEAFFGQGTRLTVV.

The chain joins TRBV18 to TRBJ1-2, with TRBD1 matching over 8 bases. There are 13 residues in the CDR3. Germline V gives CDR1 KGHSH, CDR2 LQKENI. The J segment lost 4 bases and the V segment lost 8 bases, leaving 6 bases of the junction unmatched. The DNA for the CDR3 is TGTGCCAGCGCTGCGGACAGGGCCTATGGCTACACCTTC. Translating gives CASAADRAYGYTF.

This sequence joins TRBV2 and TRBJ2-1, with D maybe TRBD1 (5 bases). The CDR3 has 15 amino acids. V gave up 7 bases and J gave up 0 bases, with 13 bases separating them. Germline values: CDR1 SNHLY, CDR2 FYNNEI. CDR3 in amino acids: CASKRGGSSYNEQFF. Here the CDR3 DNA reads TGTGCCAGCAAAAGGGGCGGCAGCTCCTACAATGAGCAGTTCTTC.